The next 14 T cell receptor beta chains were all read from a single sample in a study of beta chain features in type 1 diabetes. General study results and limits: In all four CD4+ subsets, TCRB CDR3 length was significantly, moderately reduced in type 1 diabetes.

These TCRs are of unknown antigen specificity. Reverse transcribing all isolated RNA meant expressed TCRB transcripts were sequenced. Profiling relied on immunoSEQ multiplex PCR, and the TCRdb table lists in-frame clones only, not all of them. The table shows 250,000 to 300,000 clones, with 14% occurring only once. Sequenced sample: naive CD4+ T cells from blood. These receptors were taken from a young man with type 1 diabetes.

The chain recombines TRBV10-3 with TRBJ1-1; D not resolved. The CDR3 has 13 amino acids. Germline V CDR1 and CDR2: ENHRY, SYGVKD. V lost 8 bases and J 8 bases, leaving 18 bases between the germline ends. The CDR3 protein is CAIQEKRPAEAFF. CDR3 nucleotide sequence: TGTGCCATCCAGGAAAAACGACCGGCAGAAGCTTTCTTT.

The chain recombines TRBV6-1 with TRBJ2-3; TRBD2 matches at 11 bases. Germline V gives CDR1 MNHNS, CDR2 SASEGT. The CDR3 covers 16 residues. V shed 3 bases, J shed 12 bases, and the junction held 14 bases outside the gene matches. CDR3 region: CASSETSGTTNLPQYF. CDR3 coding DNA: TGTGCCAGCAGTGAGACTAGCGGGACTACAAACCTTCCTCAGTATTTT.

This clone was recorded a few times. The rearrangement links TRBV15 to TRBJ1-4; D is possibly TRBD1 (5 bases). Trimming took 7 bases from V and 3 from J, leaving 15 bases between them. The CDR3 extends over 15 amino acids. Germline V CDR1 and CDR2: LNHNV, YYDKDF (reference sequence). Written as DNA, the CDR3 is TGTGCCACCACGGGGGAAGTCGGGGCTAATGAAAAACTGTTTTTT. Translating gives CATTGEVGANEKLFF. The full variable domain, completed using reference TRBV15 and TRBJ1-4, is DAMVIQNPRYQVTQFGKPVTLSCSQTLNHNVMYWYQQKSSQAPKLLFHYYDKDFNNEADTPDNFQSRRPNTSFCFLDIRSPGLGDTAMYLCATTGEVGANEKLFFGSGTQLSVL.

The rearrangement joins TRBV5-1 to TRBJ2-2; D is perhaps TRBD2 (5 bases). Germline V gene lookup returns CDR1 SGHRS and CDR2 YFSETQ. V lost 1 base and J 7 bases, leaving 26 bases between the germline ends. This CDR3 has 19 amino acids. CDR3 bases: TGCGCCAGCAGCTTGAGGGCTAGCAGGCCCCCCTTTGCCAACGGGGAGCTGTTTTTT. It is translated as CASSLRASRPPFANGELFF. Using reference TRBV5-1 and TRBJ2-2 for the parts outside the CDR3, the full variable domain is KAGVTQTPRYLIKTRGQQVTLSCSPISGHRSVSWYQQTPGQGLQFLFEYFSETQRNKGNFPGRFSGRQFSNSRSEMNVSTLELGDSALYLCASSLRASRPPFANGELFFGEGSRLTVL.

The rearrangement uses TRBV27 and TRBJ2-7; maybe TRBD2 (5 bases). Germline CDR1 MNHEY, CDR2 SMNVEV (reference sequence). This CDR3 comprises 15 residues. V dropped 5 bases and J dropped 0 bases, with 14 bases sitting between them. The CDR3 DNA sequence: TGTGCCAGCAGTACCTTCCCGGGGAGCTCCTACGAGCAGTACTTC. Translation gives CASSTFPGSSYEQYF.

The rearrangement uses TRBV14 and TRBJ2-5, with a tentative D call TRBD1 (6 bases). This CDR3 spans 15 amino acids. Trimming took off 1 base at V and 5 bases at J, with 14 bases between the two ends. The V gene's germline CDR1 is SGHDN and CDR2 FVKESK. The CDR3 protein is CASSQAPKRGETQYF. The CDR3 nucleotides are TGTGCCAGCAGCCAAGCCCCCAAAAGGGGGGAGACCCAGTACTTC.

This clone was picked up a small number of times. The chain couples TRBV5-4 to TRBJ1-1; 7 bases fit TRBD1. The CDR3 is 13 residues long. The V segment lost 6 bases and the J segment 6 bases; nucleotides outside the gene matches: 8. Germline-derived CDR1 and CDR2 are SGHNT and YYREEE (reference sequence). The CDR3 DNA reads as TGTGCCAGCACCATCGACAGGGCGTCTGAAGCTTTCTTT. It encodes CASTIDRASEAFF.

The chain couples TRBV27 to TRBJ2-7, with 9 bases aligning to TRBD2. The CDR3 runs to 15 residues. With V trimmed by 2 bases and J by 0 bases, 2 bases remained unmatched. Germline values: CDR1 MNHEY, CDR2 SMNVEV (reference sequence). The CDR3 DNA is TGTGCCAGCAGTTTAGCGACTAGCGGCTCCTACGAGCAGTACTTC. It specifies CASSLATSGSYEQYF.

This clone was detected a few times. V and J are TRBV11-2 and TRBJ2-7; 13 positions match TRBD2. The V and J ends lost 4 bases and 2 bases, in that order; junction bases with no gene match: 2. Germline V gene data show CDR1 as SGHAT and CDR2 as FQNNGV. The CDR3 extends over 15 amino acids. The CDR3 DNA reads TGTGCCAGCAGCTCGGGACTAGCGGGACCCTACGAGCAGTACTTC. This translates into CASSSGLAGPYEQYF. The full variable domain, its missing parts supplied by reference TRBV11-2 and TRBJ2-7, is EAGVAQSPRYKIIEKRQSVAFWCNPISGHATLYWYQQILGQGPKLLIQFQNNGVVDDSQLPKDRFSAERLKGVDSTLKIQPAKLEDSAVYLCASSSGLAGPYEQYFGPGTRLTVT.

This chain joins TRBV5-1 and TRBJ2-7; the D is unclear. The germline gives CDR1 SGHRS, CDR2 YFSETQ. This CDR3 has 12 residues. Between the trimmed V and J ends, which lost 4 bases and 3 bases, there was a span of 8 bases. In DNA form, the CDR3 reads TGCGCCAGCAGCGGTACTAACTACGAGCAGTACTTC. It encodes CASSGTNYEQYF.

The chain uses TRBV20-1 and TRBJ2-5; unclear D gene. Germline-derived CDR1 and CDR2 are DFQATT and SNEGSKA (reference sequence). V lost 0 bases, J lost 3 bases, and 2 bases lay in between. The CDR3 length is 11 residues. CDR3 loop: CSARDKETQYF. The CDR3 DNA reads TGCAGTGCTAGAGATAAAGAGACCCAGTACTTC.

This clone has just a few counts. The chain has TRBV5-1 and TRBJ2-7; 8 bases match TRBD1. Germline CDR1 SGHRS, CDR2 YFSETQ. The CDR3 loop spans 14 amino acids. Trimming at V came to 3 bases and at J to 3 bases, leaving 5 bases not matched to a gene. DNA of the CDR3: TGCGCCAGCAGCTCGGGACAGGCTTACTACGAGCAGTACTTC. Its translation is CASSSGQAYYEQYF.

V is TRBV19 and J is TRBJ1-2, with D possibly TRBD1 on 5 matching bases. V was clipped by 7 bases and J by 4 bases, with 16 bases between them. Germline CDR1 and CDR2: LNHDA and SQIVND (reference sequence). The length of the CDR3 is 14 residues. CDR3 protein: CASNPSPGIYGYTF. The CDR3 DNA is TGTGCCAGTAACCCTTCCCCAGGGATCTATGGCTACACCTTC.

There are a few counts of this clone. The V gene is TRBV10-3, the J gene TRBJ1-1; no definite D call. The length of the CDR3 is 14 residues. Deletions cut 6 bases from V and 3 bases from J, with 14 bases between. In germline, CDR1 is ENHRY, CDR2 SYGVKD. This CDR3 reads CAISRAERDTEAFF. For the CDR3, the DNA is TGTGCCATCAGCCGGGCGGAGAGGGACACTGAAGCTTTCTTT.